Below are 31 T cell receptor beta chains sequenced from a single sample in a study of cytomegalovirus exposure and HLA in healthy donors. Primers for the PCR totalled 60 Vbeta and 13 Jbeta. Only in-frame clones appear in the TCRdb table, and some are missing; sequencing was by immunoSEQ multiplex PCR. The data show approximately 93,000 clones, 75% to 80% seen once. The sequencing sample was made of PBMCs. These receptors were collected from a woman aged 40 to 50 in good health and CMV-seronegative.

Details on this clone: Germline and junction disagree at one end, which may indicate a read error. The chain links TRBV30 to TRBJ1-5, with a weak D call TRBD1 (5 bases). This CDR3 is built from 13 residues. CDR1 GTSNPN and CDR2 SVGIG come from the germline V gene (reference sequence). The DNA of the CDR3 is TGTGCCTGGAGAACAGGTTTGGATCAGCCCCAGAATTTT. This encodes CAWRTGLDQPQNF.

This clone was seen only once. At one boundary the junction diverges from the germline segment, which might be a read error. CDR3 amino acids: CSVAGEGDGYPF. CDR3 nucleotide sequence: TGCAGCGTAGCAGGGGAAGGGGATGGCTACCCCTTC. The V call is TRBV29-1, the J call TRBJ1-2, with D tentatively TRBD1 (6 bases). The CDR3 contains 12 residues. The V gene's germline CDR1 is SQVTM and CDR2 ANQGSEA.

This chain's CDR3 is CASRGTVEGGYTF. In DNA, the CDR3 is TGTGCCAGCAGGGGGACAGTTGAGGGTGGCTACACCTTC. This chain uses TRBV6-5 with TRBJ1-2; 7 nucleotides match TRBD1. CDR3 length: 13 residues. V lost 6 bases to trimming and J lost 7 bases; unmatched junction nucleotides: 8. CDR1 is MNHEY, CDR2 SVGAGI, per germline.

This clone has just one count. This chain links TRBV6-1 with TRBJ2-5; no clear D gene. The V end lost 7 bases, the J end lost 1 base, and 10 bases lay between the germline ends. The germline V gene encodes CDR1 MNHNS and CDR2 SASEGT. The CDR3 has 13 residues. The CDR3 protein is CASIPRSQETQYF. CDR3 nucleotides: TGTGCCAGCATCCCGCGGAGCCAAGAGACCCAGTACTTC.

V and J are TRBV27 and TRBJ2-7; 12 bases line up with TRBD2. CDR1 is MNHEY, CDR2 SMNVEV, per germline (reference sequence). The CDR3 consists of 13 residues. V lost 6 bases, J lost 6 bases, and 3 bases stayed unmatched. CDR3 nucleotides: TGTGCCAGCAGACTAGCGGGGGGTTTCGAGCAGTACTTC. This codes for CASRLAGGFEQYF.

This chain links TRBV30 with TRBJ1-6; D ambiguous. Trimming pared 2 bases from V and 11 bases from J, leaving 13 bases between. The CDR3 has 13 amino acids. Germline V CDR1 and CDR2: GTSNPN, SVGIG (reference sequence). CDR3 DNA sequence: TGTGCCTGGAGTCGGGCGGAGGGAACACCCCTCCACTTT. It translates to CAWSRAEGTPLHF.

The V call is TRBV6-1, the J call TRBJ1-5, with 8 bases matching TRBD1. CDR1 and CDR2 (germline): MNHNS, SASEGT. J gave up 0 bases and V 1 base, and 8 bases lay outside the gene matches. This CDR3 comprises 18 residues. CDR3 nucleotides: TGTGCCAGCAGTGAAGATCAGGGGGCCTATAATAGCAATCAGCCCCAGCATTTT. Protein sequence: CASSEDQGAYNSNQPQHF.

The chain employs TRBV27 and TRBJ1-1; D not certain. From germline, CDR1 is MNHEY and CDR2 SMNVEV (reference sequence). The CDR3 has 15 amino acids. V lost 5 bases and J 5 bases, leaving 18 bases between the germline ends. The CDR3 loop is CASSMRQLSGTEAFF. CDR3 in DNA: TGTGCCAGCAGTATGAGGCAACTCTCGGGAACTGAAGCTTTCTTT.

The rearrangement links TRBV27 to TRBJ1-2; 8 bases match TRBD1. V dropped 7 bases and J dropped 6; count of bases not matched to a gene: 7. The length of the CDR3 is 13 residues. CDR1 MNHEY and CDR2 SMNVEV come from the germline V gene (reference sequence). CDR3 residues: CASTPDRAHGYTF. The CDR3 DNA reads TGTGCCAGCACCCCGGACAGGGCCCATGGCTACACCTTC.

This clone has only a few counts. The V call is TRBV7-3, the J call TRBJ1-1, with D maybe TRBD1 (5 bases). The germline gives CDR1 SGHTA, CDR2 FQGTGA. V was pared by 0 bases and J by 10 bases, with 9 bases between. The CDR3 length is 12 residues. The CDR3 here is CASSLTGGAAFF. The CDR3 DNA follows: TGTGCCAGCAGCTTAACGGGCGGGGCAGCTTTCTTT.

This chain links TRBV14 with TRBJ2-1; TRBD2 matches at 7 bases. Per the germline V gene, CDR1 is SGHDN and CDR2 is FVKESK. The CDR3 extends over 17 amino acids. V was pared by 1 base and J by 4 bases, with 10 bases of the junction left unmatched. CDR3 in DNA: TGTGCCAGCAGCCAAGCCGCGGCAGCGGGGCGGTACAATGAGCAGTTCTTC. It encodes CASSQAAAAGRYNEQFF.

V usage is TRBV29-1 and J usage is TRBJ1-4; D ambiguous. The CDR3 totals 12 residues. Looked up from germline, CDR1 is SQVTM and CDR2 is ANQGSEA. V was clipped by 5 bases and J by 4 bases, with 8 bases between them. Here the CDR3 DNA reads TGCAGCGTTACCGGGGATAATGAAAAACTGTTTTTT. Translating gives CSVTGDNEKLFF.

The chain carries TRBV27 and TRBJ2-7, with 8 bases that match TRBD1. The germline V gene has CDR1 MNHEY and CDR2 SMNVEV (reference sequence). J was trimmed by 4 bases and V by 5 bases; bases with no gene match: 7. The CDR3 contains 14 residues. The CDR3 bases are TGTGCCAGCAGTCCCTTGGGACAGGCATACGAGCAGTACTTC. Its protein product is CASSPLGQAYEQYF.

The rearrangement joins TRBV11-3 to TRBJ1-6, with D uncertain. Germline CDR1 and CDR2: SGHNT and YENEEA. The V end was cut by 2 bases, the J end by 10 bases, with 9 bases between. The CDR3 extends over 13 amino acids. The CDR3 loop is CASSLSGLSPLHF. CDR3 in DNA: TGTGCCAGCAGCTTAAGCGGACTATCACCCCTCCACTTT.

The chain joins TRBV7-3 to TRBJ2-1; D may be TRBD1 (6 bases). Trimming cost V 4 bases and J 12 bases, with 13 bases left between them. CDR3 size: 12 residues. CDR1 is SGHTA, CDR2 FQGTGA, per germline. The CDR3 coding sequence is TGTGCCAGCAGCTCTACAGACAGGAGGCAGTTCTTC. This gives the protein CASSSTDRRQFF.

The chain carries TRBV5-1 and TRBJ2-5, with 9 bases lining up with TRBD2. The germline CDR1 and CDR2 sequences are SGHRS and YFSETQ. V lost 5 bases, J lost 3 bases, and 2 bases stayed unmatched. The CDR3 extends over 13 amino acids. CDR3 residues: CASSSGGEETQYF. The CDR3 nucleotides are TGCGCCAGCAGTAGCGGGGGTGAAGAGACCCAGTACTTC.

The chain joins TRBV10-3 to TRBJ2-7, with 9 bases matching TRBD1. CDR3 size: 15 residues. Trimming cost V 6 bases and J 2 bases; bases outside gene matches: 8. Germline V gene lookup returns CDR1 ENHRY and CDR2 SYGVKD. This CDR3 reads CAIRRDREPPYEQYF. The CDR3 coding sequence is TGTGCCATCAGGCGGGACAGGGAACCCCCCTACGAGCAGTACTTC.

CDR3 bases: TGTGCCAGCAGCTTAGAGGCCAGGGGCACTGAAGCTTTCTTT. Translating gives CASSLEARGTEAFF. The rearrangement joins TRBV7-2 to TRBJ1-1; D might be TRBD1 (6 bases). This CDR3 has 14 amino acids. Per the germline V gene, CDR1 is SGHTA and CDR2 is FQGNSA. V was clipped by 1 base and J by 4 bases, with 10 bases between them.

The chain is built from TRBV29-1 and TRBJ2-5; 12 bases line up with TRBD1. Germline trimming cut 4 bases from V and 2 bases from J; bases unmatched to any gene: 8. The V gene's germline CDR1 is SQVTM and CDR2 ANQGSEA. This CDR3 has 16 amino acids. Here the CDR3 reads CSVAQGTGGGQETQYF. For the CDR3, the DNA is TGCAGCGTTGCCCAGGGGACAGGGGGCGGGCAAGAGACCCAGTACTTC. The entire variable domain, with the rest obtained from reference TRBV29-1 and TRBJ2-5, is as follows: SAVISQKPSRDICQRGTSLTIQCQVDSQVTMMFWYRQQPGQSLTLIATANQGSEATYESGFVIDKFPISRPNLTFSTLTVSNMSPEDSSIYLCSVAQGTGGGQETQYFGPGTRLLVL.

This clone was found a few times. The V call is TRBV30, the J call TRBJ1-1, with D uncertain. The CDR3 has 15 residues. Germline V gene lookup returns CDR1 GTSNPN and CDR2 SVGIG (reference sequence). V lost 2 bases, J lost 0 bases, and 13 bases lay in between. This CDR3 reads CAWSTPGSLNTEAFF. CDR3 DNA sequence: TGTGCCTGGAGTACCCCCGGGTCCCTGAACACTGAAGCTTTCTTT. Complete variable domain (other parts from reference TRBV30 and TRBJ1-1): SQTIHQWPATLVQPVGSPLSLECTVEGTSNPNLYWYRQAAGRGLQLLFYSVGIGQISSEVPQNLSASRPQDRQFILSSKKLLLSDSGFYLCAWSTPGSLNTEAFFGQGTRLTVV.

The chain is built from TRBV5-1 and TRBJ2-3, with D possibly matching TRBD2 (5 bases). The CDR3 is made up of 16 amino acids. Germline-derived CDR1 and CDR2 are SGHRS and YFSETQ. Trimming removed 2 bases from V and 0 bases from J, with 13 bases in between. CDR3 coding DNA: TGCGCCAGCAGCTTTTCCATAGGCGGGAGCACAGATACGCAGTATTTT. Translating it yields CASSFSIGGSTDTQYF. The full variable domain, its missing parts supplied by reference TRBV5-1 and TRBJ2-3, is KAGVTQTPRYLIKTRGQQVTLSCSPISGHRSVSWYQQTPGQGLQFLFEYFSETQRNKGNFPGRFSGRQFSNSRSEMNVSTLELGDSALYLCASSFSIGGSTDTQYFGPGTRLTVL.

J is TRBJ1-6 and V is TRBV18, with D perhaps matching TRBD1 (5 bases). The CDR3 extends over 14 amino acids. CDR1 and CDR2 from the germline V gene are KGHSH and LQKENI. The germline V and J ends were trimmed by 3 bases and 10 bases, with 13 bases remaining between them. The chain's CDR3 is CASSPTSGESPLHF. The DNA of the CDR3 is TGTGCCAGCTCACCTACCTCGGGGGAGTCACCCCTCCACTTT.

This clone has only one observation. The chain has TRBV30 and TRBJ2-5; no clear D. V dropped 8 bases and J dropped 5 bases, with 15 bases sitting between them. Germline assignment: CDR1 GTSNPN and CDR2 SVGIG (reference sequence). The CDR3 runs 12 residues. CDR3 in DNA: TGTGCCCTCCAAGTCCTAGGCGAGACCCAGTACTTC. Its protein product is CALQVLGETQYF.

This chain joins TRBV5-1 and TRBJ2-3; tentatively, D is TRBD2 (6 bases). This CDR3 is 13 amino acids long. CDR1 and CDR2 (germline): SGHRS, YFSETQ. V lost 3 bases and J 3 bases, leaving 8 bases between the germline ends. Written as DNA, the CDR3 is TGCGCCAGCAGCTGGGGGACTACAGATACGCAGTATTTT. Encoded protein: CASSWGTTDTQYF.

V and J are TRBV9 and TRBJ1-1, with D maybe TRBD1 (6 bases). The CDR3 runs 14 residues. Germline V gives CDR1 SGDLS, CDR2 YYNGEE. Between the trimmed V and J ends, which lost 1 base and 1 base, there was a span of 8 bases. The CDR3 DNA sequence: TGTGCCAGCAGCGTACAGGACAGGAACACTGAAGCTTTCTTT. It encodes CASSVQDRNTEAFF.

The chain joins TRBV11-2 to TRBJ2-2; 9 bases are shared with TRBD1. The CDR3 extends over 16 amino acids. V lost 4 bases and J lost 4; bases outside the gene matches: 7. The germline gives CDR1 SGHAT, CDR2 FQNNGV. CDR3 DNA: TGTGCCAGCAGCTCGTACAGGGGGCCCCGCACCGGGGAGCTGTTTTTT. It yields the protein CASSSYRGPRTGELFF. The whole variable domain, remainder taken from reference TRBV11-2 and TRBJ2-2, is EAGVAQSPRYKIIEKRQSVAFWCNPISGHATLYWYQQILGQGPKLLIQFQNNGVVDDSQLPKDRFSAERLKGVDSTLKIQPAKLEDSAVYLCASSSYRGPRTGELFFGEGSRLTVL.

This clone showed up just a few times. The V and J genes are TRBV6-5 and TRBJ2-7; D is possibly TRBD1 (6 bases). V was pared by 5 bases and J by 0 bases, with 14 bases between. The CDR3 covers 15 residues. From germline, CDR1 is MNHEY and CDR2 SVGAGI. As DNA, the CDR3 is TGTGCCAGCAGTGCCGGACAGCCGAGCTCCTACGAGCAGTACTTC. This codes for CASSAGQPSSYEQYF.

This chain links TRBV23-1 with TRBJ1-2, with 10 bases aligning to TRBD1. TRBV23-1 belongs to the ORF category, with a function that is uncertain. V shed 4 bases and J 4 bases; nucleotides not matched to a gene: 9. The CDR3 has 16 amino acids. The CDR3 nucleotides are TGCGCCAGCAGTCCCCACCGGGACAGGGGATCCTATGGCTACACCTTC. Protein sequence: CASSPHRDRGSYGYTF.

The V gene is TRBV30, the J gene TRBJ1-4, with 8 bases matching TRBD1. Trimming at V came to 5 bases and at J to 6 bases, leaving 8 bases not matched to a gene. The CDR3 loop spans 14 amino acids. Germline lookup yields CDR1 GTSNPN and CDR2 SVGIG (reference sequence). The CDR3 loop reads CAWWGRGRDEKLFF. The CDR3 DNA reads as TGTGCCTGGTGGGGCAGGGGGCGGGATGAAAAACTGTTTTTT.

This clone was counted once. The V and J genes are TRBV7-6 and TRBJ2-1; tentative D call: TRBD1 (5 bases). The CDR3 spans 11 residues. Trimming shortened V by 5 bases and J by 8 bases, and 7 bases separated the two germline ends. Germline CDR1 reads SGHVS; CDR2 reads FNYEAQ. The CDR3 reads CASSRGYEQFF. The CDR3, as DNA: TGTGCCAGCAGCAGGGGCTATGAGCAGTTCTTC.

The chain joins TRBV5-4 to TRBJ2-3; TRBD2 matches 12 bases. The junction had 6 bases not matched to a gene; V was cut back by 2 bases and J by 5 bases. The CDR3 length is 16 residues. Looked up from germline, CDR1 is SGHNT and CDR2 is YYREEE (reference sequence). The CDR3 region has the DNA TGTGCCAGCAGCTTCCTAGCGGGGGGGCCAGTAGATACGCAGTATTTT. It is translated as CASSFLAGGPVDTQYF.